The 24 T cell receptor beta chains below were found in one sample sequenced in a study of blood T cell repertoires in COVID-19. Generated by immunoSEQ multiplex PCR, the TCRdb table keeps only in-frame clones and is missing some. Here the sample spans roughly 140,000 clones, 84% being singletons. The specimen was PBMCs or T cells enriched from blood (not recorded which). All receptors derive from a man aged 45-60 years who had recovered from COVID-19.

The rearrangement joins TRBV7-9 to TRBJ1-1; tentative D call: TRBD1 (6 bases). Trimming removed 1 base at V and 3 bases at J, with 15 bases between. The CDR3 totals 16 residues. Germline CDR1 and CDR2: SEHNR and FQNEAQ (reference sequence). The CDR3 is CASSLGLGGPDTEAFF. The DNA of the CDR3 is TGTGCCAGCAGCTTAGGTCTTGGGGGCCCCGACACTGAAGCTTTCTTT.

The V call is TRBV3-1 (or the pseudogene TRBV3-2), the J call TRBJ2-1, with 9 bases matching TRBD1. The CDR3 loop spans 14 amino acids. Per the germline V gene, CDR1 is LGHDT and CDR2 is YNNKEL (reference sequence). V was pared by 5 bases and J by 4 bases, with 3 bases of the junction left unmatched. Here the CDR3 DNA reads TGTGCCAGCAGCGACAGGGGGGGGTACAATGAGCAGTTCTTC. This sequence encodes CASSDRGGYNEQFF.

This chain uses TRBV23-1 with TRBJ2-2; no reliable D call. TRBV23-1 is filed as an ORF, its function uncertain. With 5 bases removed from V and 5 bases from J, the gap between germline ends came to 9 bases. The CDR3 spans 13 residues. CDR3 coding DNA: TGCGCCAGCAGTTGGAGCTTTACCGGGGAGCTGTTTTTT. This translates into CASSWSFTGELFF.

The chain has TRBV4-3 and TRBJ2-7, with D perhaps matching TRBD1 (6 bases). Looked up from germline, CDR1 is LGHNA and CDR2 is YSLEER. The CDR3 is 14 residues long. V lost 0 bases, J lost 2 bases, and 8 bases lay in between. The CDR3 is CASSQEQGPYEQYF. Written as DNA, the CDR3 is TGCGCCAGCAGCCAAGAACAGGGCCCCTACGAGCAGTACTTC.

This clone turned up a few times. The rearrangement uses TRBV6-1 and TRBJ1-6, with D unresolved. The ends were cut back, 3 bases at V and 6 bases at J, with 9 bases in the middle. The CDR3 spans 14 residues. CDR1 and CDR2 (germline): MNHNS, SASEGT. This CDR3 reads CASSDLEGNSPLHF. DNA for the CDR3: TGTGCCAGCAGTGATCTTGAGGGTAATTCACCCCTCCACTTT.

The chain employs TRBV12-1 and TRBJ2-1; the table assigns TRBD2, which was not confirmed against the DNA. TRBV12-1 is flagged as a pseudogene. This CDR3 region has 15 residues. The CDR3 region has the DNA TGTGCCAGCAGCCCCCAAGCGGGGGGTCGCAATGAGCAGTTCTTC. As protein: CASSPQAGGRNEQFF.

This sequence joins TRBV7-2 and TRBJ1-5; D is perhaps TRBD1 (6 bases). Germline assignment: CDR1 SGHTA and CDR2 FQGNSA. CDR3 length equals 17 residues. Trimming left V 0 bases short and J 4 bases short, with 16 bases between. CDR3: CASSLAPVGASNQPQHF. The CDR3 DNA sequence: TGTGCCAGCAGCTTAGCGCCTGTGGGGGCTAGTAATCAGCCCCAGCATTTT.

This clone appeared a few times. The chain uses TRBV14 and TRBJ1-1; no clear D gene. V dropped 4 bases and J dropped 0 bases, with 9 bases sitting between them. CDR3 length: 14 amino acids. CDR1 is SGHDN, CDR2 FVKESK, per germline. CDR3 loop: CASSPPGMNTEAFF. CDR3 in DNA: TGTGCCAGCAGCCCGCCGGGGATGAACACTGAAGCTTTCTTT.

This chain links TRBV11-2 with TRBJ2-2; tentatively, D is TRBD2 (7 bases). This CDR3 has 15 residues. V was trimmed by 1 base and J by 7 bases, leaving 13 bases between them. Germline V gene data show CDR1 as SGHAT and CDR2 as FQNNGV. CDR3 in amino acids: CASSLVAGAGGELFF. CDR3 nucleotide sequence: TGTGCCAGCAGCTTAGTGGCGGGGGCGGGCGGGGAGCTGTTTTTT.

The chain links TRBV5-1 to TRBJ1-2; 9 bases fit TRBD1. V lost 6 bases, J lost 5 bases, and 8 bases stayed unmatched. Germline loops: CDR1 SGHRS, CDR2 YFSETQ. There are 14 residues in the CDR3. The CDR3 spells CASTLDRGRYGYTF. DNA of the CDR3: TGCGCCAGCACCCTGGACAGGGGAAGGTATGGCTACACCTTC.

The chain recombines TRBV18 with TRBJ1-4, with D perhaps matching TRBD1 (5 bases). CDR3 length: 13 amino acids. V lost 3 bases and J 4 bases, leaving 6 bases between the germline ends. Per the germline V gene, CDR1 is KGHSH and CDR2 is LQKENI. CDR3: CASSPGRNEKLFF. The CDR3 nucleotides read TGTGCCAGCTCACCGGGGCGTAATGAAAAACTGTTTTTT.

The chain uses TRBV19 and TRBJ2-1; 8 bases are shared with TRBD2. The CDR3 loop spans 17 amino acids. V lost 3 bases and J lost 8; bases outside the gene matches: 15. Germline V gives CDR1 LNHDA, CDR2 SQIVND (reference sequence). The DNA for the CDR3 is TGTGCCAGTAGTATGGGACCGGGACTAGTGTGGTGGGATGAGCAGTTCTTC. Translation gives CASSMGPGLVWWDEQFF.

This clone was seen just once. V usage is TRBV5-6 and J usage is TRBJ2-7, with 12 bases fitting TRBD1. After removal of 4 bases from V and 9 bases from J, the junction contained 5 bases not matched to a gene. Germline values: CDR1 SGHDT, CDR2 YYEEEE. There are 13 residues in the CDR3. CDR3 loop: CASSTGTGGRQYF. The DNA of the CDR3 is TGTGCCAGCAGCACAGGGACAGGGGGCCGGCAGTACTTC.

V and J are TRBV29-1 and TRBJ1-3; D is possibly TRBD1 (6 bases). The CDR3 sequence is 12 residues long. Germline V gene lookup returns CDR1 SQVTM and CDR2 ANQGSEA. V was cut by 7 bases and J by 4 bases, with 11 bases left in between. Here the CDR3 DNA reads TGCAGCGCCAGGGGCCAGGGAAACACCATATATTTT. Translating it yields CSARGQGNTIYF.

The rearrangement joins TRBV14 to TRBJ1-1; no reliable D call. The CDR3 extends over 14 amino acids. With 0 bases removed from V and 0 bases from J, the gap between germline ends came to 5 bases. The germline V gene has CDR1 SGHDN and CDR2 FVKESK. The chain's CDR3 is CASSQDTVNTEAFF. DNA for the CDR3: TGTGCCAGCAGCCAAGACACGGTGAACACTGAAGCTTTCTTT.

The rearrangement joins TRBV7-2 to TRBJ1-6; unclear D gene. Trimming removed 5 bases from V and 0 bases from J, with 8 bases in between. The CDR3 has 15 residues. Germline V gene lookup returns CDR1 SGHTA and CDR2 FQGNSA. CDR3 residues: CASSVGSSYNSPLHF. The CDR3 DNA follows: TGTGCCAGCAGCGTAGGGAGCTCCTATAATTCACCCCTCCACTTT.

The rearrangement joins TRBV6-5 to TRBJ2-7; 12 positions agree with TRBD1. Looked up from germline, CDR1 is MNHEY and CDR2 is SVGAGI. V dropped 2 bases and J dropped 3; count of bases not matched to a gene: 2. This CDR3 has 15 residues. CDR3 coding DNA: TGTGCCAGCAGTTACGGGACAGGGGGCTTCTACGAGCAGTACTTC. Translated: CASSYGTGGFYEQYF.

In its sample, this clone was seen a few times. This chain connects TRBV5-1 to TRBJ2-1, with 9 bases that match TRBD2. The CDR3 consists of 14 residues. The J segment lost 4 bases and the V segment lost 4 bases, leaving 3 bases of the junction unmatched. Per germline, CDR1 SGHRS and CDR2 YFSETQ. This CDR3 is CASSGSGGYNEQFF. The CDR3 nucleotides read TGCGCCAGCAGCGGTAGCGGGGGATACAATGAGCAGTTCTTC.

CDR3 in amino acids: CATSIDSPPYYGYTF. CDR3 nucleotides: TGTGCCACCAGTATAGACAGCCCGCCCTACTATGGCTACACCTTC. This sequence joins TRBV15 and TRBJ1-2; perhaps TRBD1 as D (5 bases). The germline V gene encodes CDR1 LNHNV and CDR2 YYDKDF (reference sequence). V was clipped by 6 bases and J by 3 bases, with 17 bases between them. The CDR3 runs 15 residues.

The rearrangement joins TRBV9 to TRBJ2-1; 9 nucleotides align to TRBD2. V lost 0 bases, J lost 2 bases, and 0 bases stayed unmatched. This CDR3 has 15 residues. Germline V gene sequence: CDR1 SGDLS, CDR2 YYNGEE. The CDR3 loop reads CASSVASGAYNEQFF. CDR3 DNA sequence: TGTGCCAGCAGCGTAGCTAGCGGGGCCTACAATGAGCAGTTCTTC.

This clone was counted a single time. The CDR3: CASSSWTSGGAYEQFF. The CDR3 region has the DNA TGTGCCAGTAGTTCTTGGACTAGCGGGGGGGCCTATGAGCAGTTCTTC. V is TRBV19 and J is TRBJ2-1, with TRBD2 matching over 15 bases. The ends lost 5 bases at V and 8 bases at J; junction bases unmatched: 7. This CDR3 spans 16 amino acids. Germline-derived CDR1 and CDR2 are LNHDA and SQIVND (reference sequence).

As to this clone: Other DNA sequences from this sample encode an identical CDR3 as well. The CDR3 loop reads CASSLTGGGTEAFF. Here the CDR3 DNA reads TGTGCCAGCAGCTTAACGGGGGGAGGTACTGAAGCTTTCTTT. The chain uses TRBV11-3 and TRBJ1-1; perhaps TRBD1 as D (5 bases). The V gene lost 2 bases and the J gene lost 5 bases, with 12 bases spanning the gap. The CDR3 contains 14 residues. Germline V CDR1 and CDR2: SGHNT, YENEEA.

This chain connects TRBV10-3 to TRBJ1-1, with D perhaps matching TRBD1 (5 bases). Germline V gene sequence: CDR1 ENHRY, CDR2 SYGVKD. The CDR3 contains 17 residues. V lost 2 bases, J lost 0 bases, and 16 bases lay in between. Written as DNA, the CDR3 is TGTGCCATCAGTGAGGGTTGGCAGGGCCGGATGAACACTGAAGCTTTCTTT. Translating gives CAISEGWQGRMNTEAFF.

This chain links TRBV25-1 with TRBJ2-2, with 10 bases identical to TRBD1. The CDR3 has 13 residues. Germline trimming cut 8 bases from V and 7 bases from J; bases unmatched to any gene: 4. Germline CDR1 MGHDK, CDR2 SYGVNS. The CDR3 bases are TGTGCCAGCCGACAGGGGGCAGGCGGGGAGCTGTTTTTT. This sequence encodes CASRQGAGGELFF. The entire variable domain, with the rest obtained from reference TRBV25-1 and TRBJ2-2, is as follows: EADIYQTPRYLVIGTGKKITLECSQTMGHDKMYWYQQDPGMELHLIHYSYGVNSTEKGDLSSESTVSRIRTEHFPLTLESARPSHTSQYLCASRQGAGGELFFGEGSRLTVL.